The clone carrying this T cell receptor beta chain was counted once. Its antigen remains unknown. The CDR3 runs to 11 residues. CDR1 and CDR2 (germline): MNHEY, SVGAGI. V lost 10 bases to trimming and J lost 6 bases, with 12 bases between them. Only in-frame clones appear in the TCRdb table, and some are missing; sequencing was by immunoSEQ multiplex PCR. The table lists about 80,000 clones, around four fifths of them singletons. Sorting of unstimulated PBMCs yielded separate CD3+CD4+ and CD3+CD8+ fractions. The sample originates from a study of T cell clones after liver transplantation. Study outcomes and limitations: Compared with third party-reactive sequences, donor-reactive ones declined more, independent of withdrawal success. Circulating graft-donor-reactive CD4 TCRbeta sequences fell significantly post-transplant in 5 of 8 subjects.

Sequenced here: CD4+ T cells from blood, sampled approximately 3.5 years after liver transplant. The chain carries TRBV6-5 and TRBJ1-1; D call uncertain. The TCR comes from a human patient who received a liver transplant. Some T cells may be supplied by the graft donor. CDR3 region: CATQYLAEAFF. CDR3 in DNA: TGTGCCACCCAGTATCTTGCTGAAGCTTTCTTT.